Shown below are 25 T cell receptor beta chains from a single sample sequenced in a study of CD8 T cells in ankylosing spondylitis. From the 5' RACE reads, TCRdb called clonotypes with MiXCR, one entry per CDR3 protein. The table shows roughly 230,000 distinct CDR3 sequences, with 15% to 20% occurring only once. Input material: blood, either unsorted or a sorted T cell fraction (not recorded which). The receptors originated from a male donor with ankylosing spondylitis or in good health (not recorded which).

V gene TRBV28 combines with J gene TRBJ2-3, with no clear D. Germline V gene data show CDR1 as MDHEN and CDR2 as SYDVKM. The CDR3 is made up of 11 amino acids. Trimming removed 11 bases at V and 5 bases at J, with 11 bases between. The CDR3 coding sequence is TGTGCCTTTAGCCTGGGAGATACGCAGTATTTT. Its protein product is CAFSLGDTQYF.

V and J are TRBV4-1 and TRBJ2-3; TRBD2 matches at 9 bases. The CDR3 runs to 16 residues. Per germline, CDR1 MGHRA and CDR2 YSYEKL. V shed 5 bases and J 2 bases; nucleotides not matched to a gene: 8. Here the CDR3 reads CASSYASGTNTDTQYF. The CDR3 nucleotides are TGCGCCAGCAGCTACGCTAGCGGGACGAACACAGATACGCAGTATTTT.

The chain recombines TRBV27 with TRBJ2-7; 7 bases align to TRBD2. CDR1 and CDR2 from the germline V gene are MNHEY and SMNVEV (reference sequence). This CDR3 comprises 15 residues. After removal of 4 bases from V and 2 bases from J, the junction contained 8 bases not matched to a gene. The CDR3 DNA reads TGTGCCAGCAGTTCCCTAGCGGTGCTCCCCTACGAGCAGTACTTC. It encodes CASSSLAVLPYEQYF.

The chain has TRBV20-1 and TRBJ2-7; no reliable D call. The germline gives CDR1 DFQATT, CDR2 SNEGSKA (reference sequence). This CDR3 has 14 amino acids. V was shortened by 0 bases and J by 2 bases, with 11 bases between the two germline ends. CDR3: CSAREGHLPYEQYF. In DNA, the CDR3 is TGCAGTGCTAGAGAGGGTCACCTTCCCTACGAGCAGTACTTC.

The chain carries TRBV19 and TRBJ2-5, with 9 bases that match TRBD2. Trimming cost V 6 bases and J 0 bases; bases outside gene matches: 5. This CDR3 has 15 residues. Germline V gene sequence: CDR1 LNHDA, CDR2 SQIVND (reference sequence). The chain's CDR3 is CASRVTSGNQETQYF. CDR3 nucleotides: TGTGCCAGTAGAGTGACTAGCGGAAACCAAGAGACCCAGTACTTC.

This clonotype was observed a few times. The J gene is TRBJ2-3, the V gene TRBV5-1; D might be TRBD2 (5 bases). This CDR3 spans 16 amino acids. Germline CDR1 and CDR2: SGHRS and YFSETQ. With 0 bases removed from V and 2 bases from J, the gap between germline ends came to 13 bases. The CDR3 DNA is TGCGCCAGCAGCTTGGAGGCTCGCGGGCACACAGATACGCAGTATTTT. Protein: CASSLEARGHTDTQYF. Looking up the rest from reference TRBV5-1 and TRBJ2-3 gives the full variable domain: KAGVTQTPRYLIKTRGQQVTLSCSPISGHRSVSWYQQTPGQGLQFLFEYFSETQRNKGNFPGRFSGRQFSNSRSEMNVSTLELGDSALYLCASSLEARGHTDTQYFGPGTRLTVL.

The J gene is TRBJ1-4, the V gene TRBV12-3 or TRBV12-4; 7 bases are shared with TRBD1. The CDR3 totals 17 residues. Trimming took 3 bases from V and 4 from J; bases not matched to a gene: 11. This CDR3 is CASSFSPDRVGNEKLFF. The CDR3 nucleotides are TGTGCCAGCAGTTTCTCCCCCGACAGGGTCGGTAATGAAAAACTGTTTTTT.

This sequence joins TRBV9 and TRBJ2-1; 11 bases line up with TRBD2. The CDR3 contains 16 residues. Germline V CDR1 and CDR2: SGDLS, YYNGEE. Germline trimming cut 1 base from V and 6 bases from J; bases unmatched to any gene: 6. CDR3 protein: CASSVPPLAGVNEQFF. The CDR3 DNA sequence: TGTGCCAGCAGCGTACCACCACTAGCGGGAGTCAATGAGCAGTTCTTC.

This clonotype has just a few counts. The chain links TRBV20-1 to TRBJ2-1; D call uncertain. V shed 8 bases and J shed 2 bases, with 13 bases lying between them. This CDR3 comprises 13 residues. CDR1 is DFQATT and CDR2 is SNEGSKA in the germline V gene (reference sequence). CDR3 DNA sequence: TGCAGTCTACGGCCGGAAACCTACAATGAGCAGTTCTTC. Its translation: CSLRPETYNEQFF.

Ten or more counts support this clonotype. The CDR3 DNA sequence: TGTGCCAGCAGCTTACAGTTCGGCCGGGGGGACGGCACAGATACGCAGTATTTT. It codes for CASSLQFGRGDGTDTQYF. This chain links TRBV11-1 with TRBJ2-3; 7 positions match TRBD2. V lost 2 bases and J lost 1; bases outside the gene matches: 12. CDR1 is SGHAT and CDR2 is FQDESV in the germline V gene (reference sequence). The CDR3 runs to 18 residues. Drawing the rest from reference TRBV11-1 and TRBJ2-3, the complete variable domain is EAEVAQSPRYKITEKSQAVAFWCDPISGHATLYWYRQILGQGPELLVQFQDESVVDDSQLPKDRFSAERLKGVDSTLKIQPAELGDSAMYLCASSLQFGRGDGTDTQYFGPGTRLTVL.

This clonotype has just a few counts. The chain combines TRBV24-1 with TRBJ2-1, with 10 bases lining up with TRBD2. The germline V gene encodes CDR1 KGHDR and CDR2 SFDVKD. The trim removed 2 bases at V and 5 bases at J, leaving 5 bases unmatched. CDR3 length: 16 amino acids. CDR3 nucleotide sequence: TGTGCCACCAGTGATTCCAAGCGGGAGGGGAACAATGAGCAGTTCTTC. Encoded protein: CATSDSKREGNNEQFF.

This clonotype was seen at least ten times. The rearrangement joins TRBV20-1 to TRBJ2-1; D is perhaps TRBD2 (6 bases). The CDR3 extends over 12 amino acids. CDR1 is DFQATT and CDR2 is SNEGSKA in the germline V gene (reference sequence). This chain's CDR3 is CSVYVAGNEQFF. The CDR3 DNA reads TGCTCGGTCTATGTGGCGGGAAATGAGCAGTTCTTC.

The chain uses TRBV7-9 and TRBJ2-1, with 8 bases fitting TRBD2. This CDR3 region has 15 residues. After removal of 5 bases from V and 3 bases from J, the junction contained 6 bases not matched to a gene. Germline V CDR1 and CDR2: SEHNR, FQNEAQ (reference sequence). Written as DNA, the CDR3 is TGTGCCAGCAGCAAAAGCGGGAGTAACTACAATGAGCAGTTCTTC. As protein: CASSKSGSNYNEQFF.

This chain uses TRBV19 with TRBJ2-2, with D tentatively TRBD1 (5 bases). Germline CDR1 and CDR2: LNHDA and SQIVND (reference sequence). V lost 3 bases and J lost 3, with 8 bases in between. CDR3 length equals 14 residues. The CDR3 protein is CASSIGQHTGELFF. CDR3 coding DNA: TGTGCCAGTAGTATCGGACAACACACCGGGGAGCTGTTTTTT.

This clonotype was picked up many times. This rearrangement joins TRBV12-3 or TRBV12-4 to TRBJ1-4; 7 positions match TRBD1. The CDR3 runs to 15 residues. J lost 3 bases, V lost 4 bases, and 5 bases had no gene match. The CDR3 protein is CASSSTGTANEKLFF. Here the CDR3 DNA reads TGTGCCAGCAGTTCAACCGGGACAGCTAATGAAAAACTGTTTTTT.

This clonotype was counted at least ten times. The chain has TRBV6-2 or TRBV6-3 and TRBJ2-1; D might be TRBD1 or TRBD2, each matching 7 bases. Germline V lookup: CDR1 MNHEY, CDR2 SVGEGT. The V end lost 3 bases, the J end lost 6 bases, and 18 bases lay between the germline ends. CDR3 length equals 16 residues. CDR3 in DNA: TGTGCCAGCAGTTATCTAGCGGAGGGGGCTGGCAATGAGCAGTTCTTC. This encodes CASSYLAEGAGNEQFF.

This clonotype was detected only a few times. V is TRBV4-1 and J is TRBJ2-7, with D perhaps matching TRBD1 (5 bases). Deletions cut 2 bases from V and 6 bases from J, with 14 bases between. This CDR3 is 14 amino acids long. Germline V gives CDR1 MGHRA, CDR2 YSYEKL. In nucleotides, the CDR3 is TGCGCCAGCAGCCAACTTCCAGGGTTGGGCGAGCAGTACTTC. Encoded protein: CASSQLPGLGEQYF.

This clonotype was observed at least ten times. The CDR3 spells CASSILQGAAYNEQFF. The CDR3 nucleotides read TGTGCCAGCAGTATCCTCCAGGGAGCCGCTTACAATGAGCAGTTCTTC. J is TRBJ2-1 and V is TRBV27, with D tentatively TRBD1 or TRBD2 (5 bases each). The CDR3 totals 16 residues. Germline values: CDR1 MNHEY, CDR2 SMNVEV (reference sequence). Trimming removed 5 bases at V and 4 bases at J, with 18 bases between.

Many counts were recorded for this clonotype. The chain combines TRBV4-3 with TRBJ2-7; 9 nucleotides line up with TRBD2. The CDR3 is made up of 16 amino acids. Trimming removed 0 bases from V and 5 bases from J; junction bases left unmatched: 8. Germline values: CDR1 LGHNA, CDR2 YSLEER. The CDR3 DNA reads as TGCGCCAGCAGCCAAGATTACGCGGGAGGGCCGAACGAGCAGTACTTC. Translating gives CASSQDYAGGPNEQYF.

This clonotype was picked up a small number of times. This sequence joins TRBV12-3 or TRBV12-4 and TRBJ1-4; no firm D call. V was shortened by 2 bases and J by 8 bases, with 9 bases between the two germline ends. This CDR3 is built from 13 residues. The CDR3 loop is CASSLFGGEKLFF. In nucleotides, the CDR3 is TGTGCCAGCAGTTTATTCGGCGGCGAAAAACTGTTTTTT.

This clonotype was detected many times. DNA for the CDR3: TGCAGTGCTAGAGAGATCGCTAGCGGGAGGTACAATGAGCAGTTCTTC. This codes for CSAREIASGRYNEQFF. The chain couples TRBV20-1 to TRBJ2-1; TRBD2 matches 11 bases. Trimming took 0 bases from V and 4 from J; bases not matched to a gene: 5. Germline V gene data show CDR1 as DFQATT and CDR2 as SNEGSKA (reference sequence). The length of the CDR3 is 16 residues.

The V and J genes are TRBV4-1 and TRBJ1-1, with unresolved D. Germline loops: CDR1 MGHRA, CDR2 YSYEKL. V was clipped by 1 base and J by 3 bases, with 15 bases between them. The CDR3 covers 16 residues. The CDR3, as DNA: TGCGCCAGCAGCCAAGGGCGTGATAGGGCGGACACTGAAGCTTTCTTT. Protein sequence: CASSQGRDRADTEAFF.

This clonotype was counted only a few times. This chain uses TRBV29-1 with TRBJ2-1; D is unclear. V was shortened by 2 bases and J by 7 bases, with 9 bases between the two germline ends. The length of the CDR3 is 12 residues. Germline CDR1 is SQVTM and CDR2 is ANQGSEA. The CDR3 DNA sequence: TGCAGCGTTGAAAATAGGCCTAATGAGCAGTTCTTC. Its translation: CSVENRPNEQFF.

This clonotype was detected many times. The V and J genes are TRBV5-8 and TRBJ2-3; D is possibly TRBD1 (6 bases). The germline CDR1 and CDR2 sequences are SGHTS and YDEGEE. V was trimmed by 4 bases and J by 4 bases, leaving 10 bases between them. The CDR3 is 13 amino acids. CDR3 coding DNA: TGTGCCAGCAGCATACAGGGAGCAGATACGCAGTATTTT. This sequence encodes CASSIQGADTQYF.

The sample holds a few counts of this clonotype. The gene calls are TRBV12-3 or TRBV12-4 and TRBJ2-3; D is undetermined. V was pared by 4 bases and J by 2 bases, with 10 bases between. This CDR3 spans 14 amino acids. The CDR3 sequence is CASSWVGNTDTQYF. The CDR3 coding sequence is TGTGCCAGCAGTTGGGTAGGCAACACAGATACGCAGTATTTT.